The 4 T cell receptor beta chains listed next were all sequenced from one sample in a study of blood T cells in healthy people across ages. Primed by a sample-barcoded 5' primer and a J-beta primer mix, a second PCR proceeded for about 7 to 11 cycles. TCRdb reprocessed the 5' RACE reads with MiXCR, giving one entry per CDR3 protein. This table holds over 1,500,000 distinct CDR3 sequences, about two fifths found once. Input material: blood. The receptors stem from a human donor in good health.

This clonotype appeared a few times. The chain employs TRBV2 and TRBJ2-4, with D possibly being TRBD2 (6 bases). V was cut by 8 bases and J by 7 bases, with 9 bases left in between. Germline V lookup: CDR1 SNHLY, CDR2 FYNNEI. CDR3 size: 11 residues. The CDR3 bases are TGTGCCAGCGGACGGGAGAACATTCAGTACTTC. It encodes CASGRENIQYF.

On this clonotype itself: It may be a read error: a sequence one base away is much more abundant. The final CDR3 position lacks the conserved phenylalanine or tryptophan, pointing to a likely read error. The chain recombines TRBV7-2 with TRBJ2-1; TRBD1 aligns across 9 bases. The length of the CDR3 is 16 residues. Per the germline V gene, CDR1 is SGHTA and CDR2 is FQGNSA. Losses at the gene ends were 5 bases for V and 4 bases for J; bases not matched to a gene: 9. This CDR3 is CASSAVGDRVYNEQFC. CDR3 nucleotides: TGTGCCAGCAGCGCGGTGGGGGACAGGGTTTACAATGAGCAGTTCTGC.

The chain has TRBV7-2 and TRBJ2-7, with D tentatively TRBD1 (5 bases). The CDR3 extends over 15 amino acids. Trimming stripped 4 bases from V and 5 bases from J, with 18 bases between. Germline V gene lookup returns CDR1 SGHTA and CDR2 FQGNSA. The CDR3 loop is CASSSSGGRVHEQYF. Written as DNA, the CDR3 is TGTGCCAGCAGCTCCTCGGGCGGCAGGGTTCACGAGCAGTACTTC.

In this sample, this clonotype turned up many times. The CDR3 region has the DNA TGTGCCAGCAGCCTCCGCGGGACAGGGTACGAGCAGTACTTC. Its translation is CASSLRGTGYEQYF. This sequence joins TRBV7-2 and TRBJ2-7, with 9 bases aligning to TRBD1. The J segment lost 4 bases and the V segment lost 5 bases, leaving 6 bases of the junction unmatched. The CDR3 length is 14 residues. Per the germline V gene, CDR1 is SGHTA and CDR2 is FQGNSA.